This is a list of T cell receptor beta chains from one sample in a study of T cells after yellow fever vaccination. Each CDR3 protein is one row after TCRdb ran MiXCR on the 5' RACE reads. The repertoire holds a few hundred thousand distinct CDR3 sequences, with 3% to 4.5% as singletons. The sequenced sample was PBMCs, obtained 5 days after the yellow fever booster vaccination. The receptor source for this set is a man aged 18 to 30 who received the YFV17D yellow fever vaccine. The CDR3 runs from the conserved cysteine through the conserved F or W. D genes are given only for firm matches. Some rows have no size entry. The others give once, few or many, or a class for an expanded clone.

J gene	V gene	clone size	D gene	CDR3 protein	CDR3 DNA
TRBJ2-4	TRBV6-2/TRBV6-3	NA	NA	CASSLVLGGAKNIQYF	TGTGCCAGCAGTTTGGTATTAGGGGGGGCCAAAAACATTCAGTACTTC
TRBJ1-4	TRBV20-1	many	NA	CSARGGATNEKLFF	TGCAGTGCTAGAGGAGGGGCAACTAATGAAAAACTGTTTTTT
TRBJ2-5	TRBV5-6	many	NA	CASSSTYTETQYF	TGTGCCAGCAGCTCCACATATACGGAGACCCAGTACTTC
TRBJ1-1	TRBV7-9	many	NA	CASSLAHTGNTEAFF	TGTGCCAGCAGCTTAGCGCATACGGGGAACACTGAAGCTTTCTTT
TRBJ2-6	TRBV4-3	few	TRBD2	CASSQDGGAGANVLTF	TGCGCCAGCAGCCAAGATGGGGGGGCTGGGGCCAACGTCCTGACTTTC
TRBJ2-2	TRBV20-1	NA	NA	CSARAPTFSGELFF	TGCAGTGCTAGAGCCCCGACATTTTCCGGGGAGCTGTTTTTT
TRBJ2-7	TRBV4-3	many	NA	CASSQQYTAEQYF	TGCGCCAGCAGCCAACAATACACGGCCGAGCAGTACTTC
TRBJ1-4	TRBV20-1	NA	NA	CSARGQPSANEKLFF	TGCAGTGCTAGAGGACAGCCCTCGGCTAATGAAAAACTGTTTTTT
TRBJ2-7	TRBV29-1	many	NA	CSVASGGDHEQYF	TGCAGCGTTGCCTCAGGAGGGGACCACGAGCAGTACTTC
TRBJ1-2	TRBV10-3	NA	NA	CAIAVPNYGYTF	TGTGCCATCGCAGTCCCTAACTATGGCTACACCTTC
TRBJ2-5	TRBV18	few	NA	CASTGSQETQYF	TGTGCCAGCACAGGGAGCCAAGAGACCCAGTACTTC
TRBJ1-2	TRBV18	NA	NA	CASSASNGYGYTF	TGTGCCAGCTCCGCCTCCAATGGCTATGGCTACACCTTC
TRBJ1-2	TRBV29-1	NA	TRBD1	CSVDGTGGPGYTF	TGCAGCGTTGATGGGACAGGGGGCCCCGGCTACACCTTC
TRBJ1-5	TRBV4-1	many	NA	CASSQDPGAKGQPQHF	TGCGCCAGCAGCCAAGACCCGGGGGCCAAGGGTCAGCCCCAGCATTTT
TRBJ1-1	TRBV7-2	few	TRBD1	CAVRQGWNMNTEAFF	TGTGCCGTGAGACAGGGGTGGAACATGAACACTGAAGCTTTCTTT
TRBJ1-2	TRBV6-1	many	NA	CASSENGYTF	TGTGCCAGCAGTGAAAATGGCTACACCTTC
TRBJ2-6	TRBV6-6	NA	TRBD1	CASSYPTGSGANVLTF	TGTGCCAGCAGTTACCCGACAGGGTCAGGGGCCAACGTCCTGACTTTC
TRBJ2-3	TRBV4-1	NA	TRBD2	CASSRGTSGGGSTDTQYF	TGCGCCAGCAGCCGCGGGACTAGCGGGGGGGGTAGCACAGATACGCAGTATTTT
TRBJ2-7	TRBV3-1	NA	TRBD1	CASSTGTGVFYEQYF	TGTGCCAGCAGCACCGGGACAGGTGTTTTCTACGAGCAGTACTTC
TRBJ1-1	TRBV12-5	NA	NA	CASGFTNTEAFF	TGTGCTAGTGGTTTTACGAACACTGAAGCTTTCTTT
TRBJ2-7	TRBV4-2	few	TRBD1	CASSQAPGQGAEQYF	TGTGCCAGCAGCCAAGCGCCGGGACAGGGTGCCGAGCAGTACTTC
TRBJ1-5	TRBV2	many	NA	CASRPGGSNQPQHF	TGTGCCAGCAGGCCCGGAGGTAGCAATCAGCCCCAGCATTTT
TRBJ2-3	TRBV10-3	few	TRBD2	CAISGAGETTDTQYF	TGTGCCATCAGTGGGGCGGGGGAGACCACAGATACGCAGTATTTT
TRBJ2-1	TRBV9	few	NA	CASSVDGEQFF	TGTGCCAGCAGCGTAGACGGTGAGCAGTTCTTC
TRBJ2-3	TRBV9	few	TRBD1	CASSATGQGPRTVTQYF	TGTGCCAGCAGCGCCACGGGACAGGGCCCCCGCACAGTTACGCAGTATTTT
TRBJ1-1	TRBV11-2	many	NA	CASSLGRSNTEAFF	TGTGCCAGCAGCCTGGGACGGTCGAACACTGAAGCTTTCTTT
TRBJ2-5	TRBV7-9	few	NA	CASSLARGQQETQYF	TGTGCCAGCAGCTTAGCCCGGGGCCAGCAAGAGACCCAGTACTTC
TRBJ2-1	TRBV5-1	many	TRBD2	CASSTPGGGAGNEQFF	TGCGCCAGCAGCACCCCCGGCGGGGGGGCGGGAAATGAGCAGTTCTTC
TRBJ1-3	TRBV20-1	many	NA	CSARKGYGNTIYF	TGCAGTGCTCGTAAGGGTTACGGAAACACCATATATTTT
TRBJ2-1	TRBV24-1	NA	NA	CATSESRARMSSYNEQFF	TGTGCCACCAGTGAATCGCGGGCGCGGATGAGCTCCTACAATGAGCAGTTCTTC
TRBJ1-1	TRBV7-8	NA	TRBD1	CASSTNRGQNTEAFF	TGTGCCAGCAGCACAAACAGGGGGCAGAACACTGAAGCTTTCTTT
TRBJ1-1	TRBV20-1	NA	NA	CSARVGLNTEAFF	TGCAGTGCTAGGGTGGGCTTGAACACTGAAGCTTTCTTT
TRBJ1-4	TRBV6-5	few	NA	CASSYSGRKTEKLFF	TGTGCCAGCAGTTACTCGGGCCGCAAGACTGAAAAACTGTTTTTT
TRBJ2-3	TRBV3-1	NA	NA	CASSHPGQDTQYF	TGTGCCAGCAGCCACCCGGGACAAGATACGCAGTATTTT
TRBJ2-3	TRBV7-8	few	NA	CASSLRDNTDTQYF	TGTGCCAGCAGCTTACGGGACAACACAGATACGCAGTATTTT
TRBJ2-3	TRBV12-3/TRBV12-4	many	NA	CASSRRSTSTDTQYF	TGTGCCAGCAGTCGTCGCTCTACTAGCACAGATACGCAGTATTTT
TRBJ1-3	TRBV18	NA	NA	CASSPGRVEGNTIYF	TGTGCCAGCTCACCTGGAAGGGTGGAAGGAAACACCATATATTTT
TRBJ1-2	TRBV12-3/TRBV12-4	many	NA	CASSFPLDYGYTF	TGTGCCAGCAGTTTCCCCCTTGACTATGGCTACACCTTC
TRBJ2-3	TRBV5-1	few	TRBD2	CASSIQRGYTDTQYF	TGCGCCAGCAGCATTCAGCGGGGGTACACAGATACGCAGTATTTT
TRBJ2-5	TRBV7-2	few	TRBD2	CASSSRGGAVQETQYF	TGTGCCAGCAGCTCCCGCGGGGGGGCGGTCCAAGAGACCCAGTACTTC
TRBJ2-2	TRBV20-1	many	NA	CSALNGNTGELFF	TGCAGTGCCCTGAACGGGAACACCGGGGAGCTGTTTTTT
TRBJ2-1	TRBV11-2	NA	TRBD2	CASSFLNSGVFGEQFF	TGTGCCAGCAGCTTCCTGAATAGCGGGGTGTTTGGTGAGCAGTTCTTC
TRBJ2-1	TRBV24-1	few	NA	CATSDPKLTGSSYNEQFF	TGTGCCACCAGTGATCCAAAACTAACAGGGAGCTCCTACAATGAGCAGTTCTTC
TRBJ1-2	TRBV3-1	NA	NA	CASSQRGLEANYGYTF	TGTGCCAGCAGCCAAAGGGGTCTTGAGGCTAACTATGGCTACACCTTC
TRBJ2-2	TRBV3-1	NA	NA	CASSAQRVTGELFF	TGTGCCAGCAGCGCCCAGCGGGTAACCGGGGAGCTGTTTTTT
TRBJ2-3	TRBV20-1	NA	TRBD1	CSARRQGHTDTQYF	TGCAGTGCCCGCCGACAGGGCCACACAGATACGCAGTATTTT
TRBJ1-1	TRBV7-9	many	NA	CASSLSQNTEAFF	TGTGCCAGCAGCTTATCCCAGAACACTGAAGCTTTCTTT
TRBJ2-1	TRBV20-1	NA	TRBD2	CSSRASGSREQFF	TGCAGTTCCCGGGCTAGCGGGAGCCGGGAGCAGTTCTTC
TRBJ2-1	TRBV20-1	many	TRBD2	CSAPSPLAGGRGANNEQFF	TGCAGTGCTCCCAGTCCCCTAGCGGGGGGGAGGGGGGCTAACAATGAGCAGTTCTTC
TRBJ2-1	TRBV7-7	few	NA	CASSSALGGLSYNEQFF	TGTGCTAGCAGCTCGGCTCTAGGGGGGCTATCCTACAATGAGCAGTTCTTC
TRBJ2-5	TRBV7-2	many	NA	CASSWTIQETQYF	TGTGCCAGCAGCTGGACCATCCAAGAGACCCAGTACTTC
TRBJ2-5	TRBV2	NA	NA	CASSEGLQQETQYF	TGTGCCAGCAGTGAGGGCTTACAGCAAGAGACCCAGTACTTC
TRBJ2-1	TRBV14	few	NA	CASSQASSYNEQFF	TGTGCCAGCAGCCAAGCGAGCTCCTACAATGAGCAGTTCTTC